Following are 27 T cell receptor beta chains from one sample sequenced in a study of blood T cell repertoires in COVID-19. Repertoires were generated with immunoSEQ multiplex PCR, while TCRdb's copy carries only in-frame clones and drops some. The data hold hundreds of thousands of clones, with approximately 84% observed a single time. Material for sequencing was peripheral blood. Receptor source: a woman older than 75 with acute or convalescent COVID-19.

This clone was counted many times. The chain employs TRBV20-1 and TRBJ2-1, with 7 bases lining up with TRBD2. Germline CDR1 is DFQATT and CDR2 is SNEGSKA (reference sequence). V shed 3 bases and J 0 bases; nucleotides not matched to a gene: 5. The CDR3 runs 15 residues. In DNA, the CDR3 is TGCAGTGCTAGTTTCGGGGGGAGCTCCTACAATGAGCAGTTCTTC. Protein: CSASFGGSSYNEQFF.

This chain joins TRBV7-2 and TRBJ2-1; perhaps TRBD1 as D (6 bases). Germline-derived CDR1 and CDR2 are SGHTA and FQGNSA. The CDR3 has 12 amino acids. V lost 2 bases and J lost 16, with 15 bases in between. The DNA for the CDR3 is TGTGCCAGCAGCTTACTTTGGGGGCCAGACTTCTTC. Encoded protein: CASSLLWGPDFF. Together with reference TRBV7-2 and TRBJ2-1, the CDR3 gives the full variable domain: GAGVSQSPSNKVTEKGKDVELRCDPISGHTALYWYRQSLGQGLEFLIYFQGNSAPDKSGLPSDRFSAERTGGSVSTLTIQRTQQEDSAVYLCASSLLWGPDFFGPGTRLTVL.

V usage is TRBV3-1 (or the pseudogene TRBV3-2) and J usage is TRBJ1-1; D gene unclear. Between the trimmed V and J ends, which lost 4 bases and 5 bases, there was a span of 8 bases. The CDR3 is made up of 12 amino acids. CDR1 and CDR2 from the germline V gene are LGHDT and YNNKEL (reference sequence). This CDR3 is CASSPPGTEAFF. The DNA of the CDR3 is TGTGCCAGCAGCCCCCCCGGGACTGAAGCTTTCTTT.

The rearrangement uses TRBV28 and TRBJ2-2; the D gene is possibly TRBD2 (6 bases). The length of the CDR3 is 14 residues. CDR1 and CDR2 from the germline V gene are MDHEN and SYDVKM. V was cut by 3 bases and J by 6 bases, with 11 bases left in between. The CDR3 nucleotides read TGTGCCAGCAGTTTCTCGGGGGAGGCCGGGGAGCTGTTTTTT. This codes for CASSFSGEAGELFF.

The CDR3, as DNA: TGTGCCAGCAGCTACAGGACTAGCGGACCCTACGAGCAGTACTTC. Encoded protein: CASSYRTSGPYEQYF. The chain combines TRBV6-5 with TRBJ2-7; 10 bases align to TRBD2. From germline, CDR1 is MNHEY and CDR2 SVGAGI. The trim removed 6 bases at V and 2 bases at J, leaving 7 bases unmatched. The CDR3 spans 15 residues.

V is TRBV5-5 and J is TRBJ1-1; 8 nucleotides line up with TRBD1. Losses at the gene ends were 4 bases for V and 1 base for J; bases not matched to a gene: 3. In germline, CDR1 is SGHKS, CDR2 YYEKEE (reference sequence). There are 14 residues in the CDR3. In DNA, the CDR3 is TGTGCCAGCAGCAAAGGGACAGGGAACACTGAAGCTTTCTTT. Translated: CASSKGTGNTEAFF.

V gene TRBV9 combines with J gene TRBJ2-1; TRBD2 aligns across 12 bases. V dropped 0 bases and J dropped 8; count of bases not matched to a gene: 15. CDR1 is SGDLS, CDR2 YYNGEE, per germline. The CDR3 is 19 amino acids. CDR3 sequence: CASSVVPRASGGASHEQFF. In DNA form, the CDR3 reads TGTGCCAGCAGCGTAGTACCCCGGGCTAGCGGGGGGGCCAGTCATGAGCAGTTCTTC.

The rearrangement uses TRBV27 and TRBJ2-1; 7 bases are a match to TRBD1. Germline values: CDR1 MNHEY, CDR2 SMNVEV (reference sequence). The V and J ends lost 6 bases and 9 bases, in that order; junction bases with no gene match: 11. The CDR3 contains 14 residues. CDR3 nucleotides: TGTGCCAGCAGACCAACACGACAGGGTGGTGAGCAGTTCTTC. Protein sequence: CASRPTRQGGEQFF.

The chain has TRBV4-1 and TRBJ1-1; the match to TRBD1 covers 9 bases. Trimming cost V 4 bases and J 11 bases; bases outside gene matches: 5. The CDR3 covers 12 residues. Germline loops: CDR1 MGHRA, CDR2 YSYEKL. CDR3 bases: TGCGCCAGCAGCCGGACAGGGGAGTACGCTTTCTTT. It yields the protein CASSRTGEYAFF.

There are a few counts of this clone. The chain carries TRBV11-1 and TRBJ1-1, with TRBD1 identical over 9 bases. Trimming cost V 4 bases and J 4 bases; bases outside gene matches: 7. The germline V gene encodes CDR1 SGHAT and CDR2 FQDESV (reference sequence). The CDR3 has 15 amino acids. The CDR3 here is CASSSTGTGITEAFF. Written as DNA, the CDR3 is TGTGCCAGCAGCTCTACCGGGACAGGGATCACTGAAGCTTTCTTT. Full variable domain (rest looked up from reference TRBV11-1 and TRBJ1-1): EAEVAQSPRYKITEKSQAVAFWCDPISGHATLYWYRQILGQGPELLVQFQDESVVDDSQLPKDRFSAERLKGVDSTLKIQPAELGDSAMYLCASSSTGTGITEAFFGQGTRLTVV.

The chain uses TRBV2 and TRBJ1-2; D not certain. V lost 6 bases to trimming and J lost 1 base, with 6 bases between them. CDR3 length: 12 amino acids. Germline V gene sequence: CDR1 SNHLY, CDR2 FYNNEI. This chain's CDR3 is CASRVDNYGYTF. CDR3 DNA: TGTGCCAGCAGGGTAGATAACTATGGCTACACCTTC.

The V gene is TRBV7-9, the J gene TRBJ2-2; maybe TRBD1 (5 bases). This CDR3 has 17 residues. CDR1 is SEHNR and CDR2 is FQNEAQ in the germline V gene (reference sequence). V dropped 2 bases and J dropped 0 bases, with 13 bases sitting between them. As DNA, the CDR3 is TGTGCCAGCAGCTTATGGGGCCAAGCCCCGAACACCGGGGAGCTGTTTTTT. Its translation: CASSLWGQAPNTGELFF.

V is TRBV5-1 and J is TRBJ1-4; 8 bases align to TRBD1. This CDR3 has 16 residues. Germline V CDR1 and CDR2: SGHRS, YFSETQ. After removal of 3 bases from V and 3 bases from J, the junction contained 7 bases not matched to a gene. The CDR3 sequence: CASSSGTGQSNEKLFF. CDR3 DNA sequence: TGCGCCAGCAGCTCCGGGACAGGACAGTCTAATGAAAAACTGTTTTTT. The full variable domain, rest sourced from reference TRBV5-1 and TRBJ1-4, is KAGVTQTPRYLIKTRGQQVTLSCSPISGHRSVSWYQQTPGQGLQFLFEYFSETQRNKGNFPGRFSGRQFSNSRSEMNVSTLELGDSALYLCASSSGTGQSNEKLFFGSGTQLSVL.

The CDR3 nucleotides read TGCAGTGCTAGTAATCGAGACATTCAGTACTTC. It is translated as CSASNRDIQYF. V and J are TRBV20-1 and TRBJ2-4; D is undetermined. Looked up from germline, CDR1 is DFQATT and CDR2 is SNEGSKA (reference sequence). The CDR3 sequence is 11 residues long. Trimming shortened V by 3 bases and J by 8 bases, and 8 bases separated the two germline ends.

This sequence joins TRBV15 and TRBJ1-1, with 8 bases that match TRBD1. The germline V gene has CDR1 LNHNV and CDR2 YYDKDF (reference sequence). V shed 7 bases and J 3 bases; nucleotides not matched to a gene: 10. This CDR3 is 15 amino acids long. Here the CDR3 reads CATTDPGQGYTEAFF. The CDR3 region has the DNA TGTGCCACCACCGACCCCGGACAGGGATACACTGAAGCTTTCTTT. Looking up the rest from reference TRBV15 and TRBJ1-1 gives the full variable domain: DAMVIQNPRYQVTQFGKPVTLSCSQTLNHNVMYWYQQKSSQAPKLLFHYYDKDFNNEADTPDNFQSRRPNTSFCFLDIRSPGLGDTAMYLCATTDPGQGYTEAFFGQGTRLTVV.

The rearrangement links TRBV3-1 (or the pseudogene TRBV3-2) to TRBJ1-2; TRBD1 matches 7 bases. V shed 6 bases, J shed 6 bases, and the junction held 7 bases outside the gene matches. This CDR3 comprises 13 residues. Germline V lookup: CDR1 LGHDT, CDR2 YNNKEL (reference sequence). CDR3 sequence: CASSDRVVNGYTF. In DNA, the CDR3 is TGTGCCAGCAGTGACAGGGTGGTTAATGGCTACACCTTC.

The rearrangement uses TRBV6-6 and TRBJ1-2, with 9 positions matching TRBD1. Germline V gene data show CDR1 as MNHNY and CDR2 as SVGAGI (reference sequence). The CDR3 runs to 13 residues. V gave up 8 bases and J gave up 4 bases; unmatched junction bases: 5. CDR3 in amino acids: CASGKTGGYGYTF. In DNA form, the CDR3 reads TGTGCCAGCGGAAAGACAGGGGGCTATGGCTACACCTTC.

This clone appeared a few times. The chain carries TRBV5-1 and TRBJ2-1, with D maybe TRBD2 (7 bases). Trimming shortened V by 4 bases and J by 12 bases, and 14 bases separated the two germline ends. The CDR3 is 12 amino acids. Germline values: CDR1 SGHRS, CDR2 YFSETQ. The CDR3 DNA reads as TGCGCCAGCAGCAGGGAGGGGGACGGGCAGTTCTTC. It yields the protein CASSREGDGQFF.

This clone was picked up one time. The chain joins TRBV2 to TRBJ1-4, with 10 bases aligning to TRBD1. The trim removed 2 bases at V and 8 bases at J, leaving 5 bases unmatched. CDR3 length equals 15 residues. Germline CDR1 SNHLY, CDR2 FYNNEI. The CDR3 sequence is CASSELGDRGEKLFF. DNA for the CDR3: TGTGCCAGCAGTGAACTAGGGGACAGGGGCGAAAAACTGTTTTTT. Filled out from reference TRBV2 and TRBJ1-4, the complete variable domain reads EPEVTQTPSHQVTQMGQEVILRCVPISNHLYFYWYRQILGQKVEFLVSFYNNEISEKSEIFDDQFSVERPDGSNFTLKIRSTKLEDSAMYFCASSELGDRGEKLFFGSGTQLSVL.

The rearrangement uses TRBV29-1 and TRBJ2-5; 8 bases are shared with TRBD2. CDR1 SQVTM and CDR2 ANQGSEA come from the germline V gene. V lost 5 bases and J lost 0; bases outside the gene matches: 5. This CDR3 spans 14 amino acids. In DNA, the CDR3 is TGCAGCGTTAGGCTAGCGGGCAACCAAGAGACCCAGTACTTC. As protein: CSVRLAGNQETQYF.

The chain couples TRBV4-1 to TRBJ1-6; D is ambiguous. The germline V gene encodes CDR1 MGHRA and CDR2 YSYEKL. The CDR3 has 15 residues. V was cut by 0 bases and J by 13 bases, with 16 bases left in between. DNA of the CDR3: TGCGCCAGCAGCCAAGAATCGGGGTACACCACTCCCCTCCACTTT. Translating it yields CASSQESGYTTPLHF.

This clone was seen a single time. The gene calls are TRBV3-1 (or the pseudogene TRBV3-2) and TRBJ1-1; TRBD1 matches at 8 bases. The germline V gene encodes CDR1 LGHDT and CDR2 YNNKEL (reference sequence). This CDR3 is 12 amino acids long. The trim removed 4 bases at V and 8 bases at J, leaving 3 bases unmatched. CDR3 bases: TGTGCCAGCAGCCCTTGGACAGGGGAAGCTTTCTTT. Its translation: CASSPWTGEAFF.

The chain employs TRBV6-6 and TRBJ2-2; D is unclear. V was cut by 6 bases and J by 1 base, with 6 bases left in between. The CDR3 runs 13 residues. Germline V lookup: CDR1 MNHNY, CDR2 SVGAGI (reference sequence). The chain's CDR3 is CASSAGNTGELFF. For the CDR3, the DNA is TGTGCCAGCAGCGCCGGGAACACCGGGGAGCTGTTTTTT.

The V gene is TRBV6-5, the J gene TRBJ2-1, with D perhaps TRBD1 (6 bases). The CDR3 runs to 15 residues. Trimming stripped 7 bases from V and 0 bases from J, with 13 bases between. Germline V CDR1 and CDR2: MNHEY, SVGAGI. CDR3 amino acids: CASIKGGSSYNEQFF. DNA of the CDR3: TGTGCCAGCATTAAAGGGGGTAGCTCCTACAATGAGCAGTTCTTC.

Here the CDR3 DNA reads TGTGCCAGCAGTACGCAGGGGGCGGATGGCTACACCTTC. Its protein product is CASSTQGADGYTF. The rearrangement uses TRBV6-6 and TRBJ1-2; 8 bases map to TRBD1. V lost 5 bases, J lost 6 bases, and 5 bases stayed unmatched. In germline, CDR1 is MNHNY, CDR2 SVGAGI (reference sequence). This CDR3 has 13 amino acids.

The V and J genes are TRBV5-6 and TRBJ1-4; D is undetermined. This CDR3 spans 13 amino acids. Deletions cut 1 base from V and 5 bases from J, with 6 bases between. Germline CDR1 reads SGHDT; CDR2 reads YYEEEE. The CDR3 sequence: CASSLFRNEKLFF. In DNA form, the CDR3 reads TGTGCCAGCAGCTTGTTCAGAAATGAAAAACTGTTTTTT.

The chain joins TRBV18 to TRBJ1-6; 11 positions agree with TRBD1. CDR1 is KGHSH and CDR2 is LQKENI in the germline V gene. The CDR3 is 14 amino acids. The ends lost 4 bases at V and 10 bases at J; junction bases unmatched: 3. The CDR3 spells CASSRDRGESPLHF. The CDR3 DNA reads as TGTGCCAGCTCACGGGACAGGGGGGAATCACCCCTCCACTTT.